This entry lists 7 T cell receptor beta chains sequenced from one sample in a study of post-analysis software for immune sequencing data. TCR beta cDNA libraries had unique molecular identifiers. In TCRdb, the PCR reads were re-called with MiXCR into one record per CDR3 protein. The data hold approximately 400,000 distinct CDR3 sequences, with around 37% observed a single time. The study, taken as a whole, reports: Among four or five TRBV segments more frequent in patients than controls were TRBV5-6, TRBV5-1 and TRBV20-1.

No antigen is known for these receptors. What was sequenced was blood. These receptors all stem from a girl aged 10 to 17 with multiple sclerosis.

This sequence joins TRBV20-1 and TRBJ1-1, with a weak D call TRBD1 (5 bases). This CDR3 is built from 13 residues. V was pared by 5 bases and J by 1 base, with 11 bases between. CDR1 is DFQATT, CDR2 SNEGSKA, per germline (reference sequence). CDR3 DNA sequence: TGCAGTGCTCCGGTAACAGGGAACACTGAAGCTTTCTTT. It codes for CSAPVTGNTEAFF.

This clonotype was picked up a small number of times. V gene TRBV3-1 combines with J gene TRBJ1-2, with a weak D call TRBD1 (6 bases). The CDR3 is 14 amino acids. With 2 bases removed from V and 3 bases from J, the gap between germline ends came to 10 bases. Germline V gene data show CDR1 as LGHDT and CDR2 as YNNKEL (reference sequence). The CDR3 is CASSQTGKDYGYTF. CDR3 DNA sequence: TGTGCCAGCAGCCAAACAGGGAAGGACTATGGCTACACCTTC.

The V call is TRBV9, the J call TRBJ2-1, with D hard to call. Trimming cost V 0 bases and J 1 base, with 8 bases left between them. The germline V gene encodes CDR1 SGDLS and CDR2 YYNGEE. CDR3 length: 15 amino acids. CDR3 sequence: CASSVEGGSYNEQFF. The CDR3 nucleotides are TGTGCCAGCAGCGTAGAGGGCGGATCCTACAATGAGCAGTTCTTC.

V gene TRBV7-9 combines with J gene TRBJ1-2; 7 positions match TRBD1. The germline gives CDR1 SEHNR, CDR2 FQNEAQ (reference sequence). Trimming at V came to 6 bases and at J to 3 bases, leaving 13 bases not matched to a gene. The CDR3 covers 16 residues. CDR3 in amino acids: CASSWTGQASYYGYTF. The CDR3 DNA is TGTGCCAGCAGTTGGACAGGCCAAGCCTCCTACTATGGCTACACCTTC.

At least ten counts were recorded for this clonotype. The chain combines TRBV27 with TRBJ2-1, with 10 bases matching TRBD2. This CDR3 is built from 17 residues. Trimming took 8 bases from V and 4 from J; bases not matched to a gene: 14. Per germline, CDR1 MNHEY and CDR2 SMNVEV (reference sequence). The CDR3 sequence is CASGPLGSGGPYNEQFF. In DNA, the CDR3 is TGTGCCAGCGGGCCCCTGGGTAGCGGGGGGCCTTACAATGAGCAGTTCTTC.

This clonotype has more than one count but fewer than ten. This chain links TRBV5-4 with TRBJ2-3, with 12 positions matching TRBD2. Germline V gene lookup returns CDR1 SGHNT and CDR2 YYREEE (reference sequence). After removal of 3 bases from V and 0 bases from J, the junction contained 5 bases not matched to a gene. There are 17 residues in the CDR3. The CDR3 nucleotides read TGTGCCAGCAGCTCTTGGACTAGCGGGATCAGCACAGATACGCAGTATTTT. It specifies CASSSWTSGISTDTQYF.

The chain employs TRBV7-9 and TRBJ2-7, with D tentatively TRBD1 (6 bases). With 0 bases removed from V and 2 bases from J, the gap between germline ends came to 17 bases. The V gene's germline CDR1 is SEHNR and CDR2 FQNEAQ (reference sequence). The CDR3 spans 17 residues. Here the CDR3 reads CASSLAGGGRAPYEQYF. Here the CDR3 DNA reads TGTGCCAGCAGCTTAGCGGGTGGGGGCAGGGCCCCCTACGAGCAGTACTTC.